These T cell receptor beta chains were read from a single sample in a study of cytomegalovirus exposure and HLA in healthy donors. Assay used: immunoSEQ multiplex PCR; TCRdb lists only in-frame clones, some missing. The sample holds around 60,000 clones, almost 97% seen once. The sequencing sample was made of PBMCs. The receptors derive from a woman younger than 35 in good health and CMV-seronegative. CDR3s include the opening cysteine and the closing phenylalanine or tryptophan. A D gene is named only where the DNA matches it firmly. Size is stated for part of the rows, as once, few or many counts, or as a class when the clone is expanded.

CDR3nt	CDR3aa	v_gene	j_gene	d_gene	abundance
TGTGCCAGCAGCGACCGACTAGCGGGGCACCCAGCCAAAAACATTCAGTACTTC	CASSDRLAGHPAKNIQYF	TRBV7-2	TRBJ2-4	TRBD2	.
TGTGCCAGCAGCCCAGGGTCGGGCACTGAAGCTTTCTTT	CASSPGSGTEAFF	TRBV7-3	TRBJ1-1	.	.
TGTGCCGGAAGACAAAAGGGGACAGGGGTGCAGCCCCAGCATTTT	CAGRQKGTGVQPQHF	TRBV21-1	TRBJ1-5	.	.
TGTGCCAGCAGCCCACCCAATAGCATCAATGAGCAGTTCTTC	CASSPPNSINEQFF	TRBV7-2	TRBJ2-1	.	.
TGCGCCAGCAGCCACGCCCTTGGGGACAGGGGGCCGGGGGGCTACACCTTC	CASSHALGDRGPGGYTF	TRBV4-3	TRBJ1-2	TRBD1	.
TGTGCCAGCAGCTTAGCCTCAGCGGGTACGCAGTATTTT	CASSLASAGTQYF	TRBV7-2	TRBJ2-3	.	.
TGTGCCAGTAGTATAGACACAGGGGGAGAGACCCAGTACTTC	CASSIDTGGETQYF	TRBV19	TRBJ2-5	TRBD1	.
TGTGCCAGCAGTTTAGGGCAGGGGGCAGGCTACACCTTC	CASSLGQGAGYTF	TRBV28	TRBJ1-2	TRBD1	.
TGCGCCAGCAGCCCCGACAGGGTGTCTAACACCATATATTTT	CASSPDRVSNTIYF	TRBV4-3	TRBJ1-3	TRBD1	few
TGTGCCAGCAGTTTGCGGCAGGGGGCGCGTAAACGGGGGGAAGAGACCCAGTACTTC	CASSLRQGARKRGEETQYF	TRBV27	TRBJ2-5	.	once
TGCGCCAGCAGCTTGGCCGGGGTCCTAGCGGCGCCCAATGAGCAGTTCTTC	CASSLAGVLAAPNEQFF	TRBV5-1	TRBJ2-1	TRBD2	.
TGTGCCAGCTCACCTCTTCAGGGGTTGGAGGGCACAGATACGCAGTATTTT	CASSPLQGLEGTDTQYF	TRBV18	TRBJ2-3	.	.
TGTGCCAGCAGCCCGAAAGTGGGGGCCCGGGGGACCCAGTACTTC	CASSPKVGARGTQYF	TRBV5-8	TRBJ2-5	.	.
TGTGCCAGCACCTACCGACCGGAGGCCGGGCCCCAGCATTTT	CASTYRPEAGPQHF	TRBV6-5	TRBJ1-5	.	.
TGTGCCAGCAGCTCGGGGGGGACTCCCCCCCGGAGTACCGGGGAGCTGTTTTTT	CASSSGGTPPRSTGELFF	TRBV5-6	TRBJ2-2	TRBD2	.
TGCAGCGTTGGGGGCACTTACAATCAGCCCCAGCATTTT	CSVGGTYNQPQHF	TRBV29-1	TRBJ1-5	.	.
TGTGCCTGGAGTGTAGGGAGCCACGAGCAGTACTTC	CAWSVGSHEQYF	TRBV30	TRBJ2-7	.	.